This section outlines one TCR beta chain sequence together with its context. Its antigen is still unknown. The data derive from a study of T cell responses to AZD1222 COVID-19 vaccine. Whole-study findings and limits: Only a handful of AZD1222 recipients were seropositive at baseline. Spike as a whole was targeted by vaccine-associated CD4 TCRs, dominant at 160-218 and 743-854. Clonal diversity was possibly underestimated; the donors were predominantly white British and more often female.

Some clones are missing from TCRdb's copy, which holds only in-frame ones; the method was immunoSEQ multiplex PCR. The repertoire has 120,000 or so clones, about 92% of them found once; the top ten carry approximately 7.9%. Here the sequenced sample was peripheral blood, taken 28 days after the second AZD1222 dose. The clonotype originates from an adult who received the AZD1222 COVID-19 vaccine.

The CDR3 spells CASSYQQNTEAFF. As DNA, the CDR3 is TGTGCCAGCAGCTACCAACAGAACACTGAAGCTTTCTTT. This sequence joins TRBV14 and TRBJ1-1; D gene unclear. Germline V gene sequence: CDR1 SGHDN, CDR2 FVKESK. This CDR3 has 13 residues. The V end lost 5 bases, the J end lost 1 base, and 8 bases lay between the germline ends.